One sample yielded the 21 T cell receptor beta chains listed below, sequenced in a study of T cells in localized non-small cell lung cancer (dated by TCRdb to 2020 to 2022). Libraries were made using the immunoSEQ multiplex PCR assay. Entries here come from immuneACCESS through TCRdb and include only in-frame sequences with V and J called. Some clones fail to appear in such tables; in the studies checked, an unresolved V gene covers under half of the shortfall, and the cause of the remainder is unknown. The sample records roughly 39,000 clones, more than 75% of which are singletons. The ten largest clones capture about a third of the sample. The material sequenced was PBMCs, taken before any cancer treatment. The origin of the receptors is a woman aged 35 to 70 with stage II squamous cell lung carcinoma.

The chain is built from TRBV19 and TRBJ2-1; D is unclear. Germline values: CDR1 LNHDA, CDR2 SQIVND (reference sequence). V lost 3 bases, J lost 6 bases, and 6 bases lay in between. CDR3 length: 12 amino acids. The CDR3 bases are TGTGCCAGTAGTATGTCGACCAATGAGCAGTTCTTC. Its protein is CASSMSTNEQFF.

V is TRBV20-1 and J is TRBJ2-5, with TRBD2 matching 8 bases. The CDR3 sequence is 11 residues long. Trimming cost V 3 bases and J 9 bases; bases outside gene matches: 3. Germline V gene sequence: CDR1 DFQATT, CDR2 SNEGSKA (reference sequence). The CDR3 DNA sequence: TGCAGTGCTAGCGGGAGGGCGGCCCAGTACTTC. It is translated as CSASGRAAQYF.

The chain uses TRBV6-5 and TRBJ1-2, with a tentative D call TRBD1 (5 bases). The CDR3 is 15 residues long. The germline V and J ends were trimmed by 5 bases and 8 bases, with 21 bases remaining between them. CDR1 and CDR2 from the germline V gene are MNHEY and SVGAGI. The chain's CDR3 is CASSTWTRSWSGYTF. The CDR3 DNA reads as TGTGCCAGCAGTACCTGGACACGAAGTTGGAGCGGCTACACCTTC.

The genes are TRBV18 and TRBJ2-5; 10 nucleotides agree with TRBD1. Per germline, CDR1 KGHSH and CDR2 LQKENI. Trimming took 8 bases from V and 3 from J; bases not matched to a gene: 6. The CDR3 spans 14 residues. The CDR3 DNA follows: TGTGCCAGCCGAACCGGGACAGGGGAAGAGACCCAGTACTTC. This gives the protein CASRTGTGEETQYF.

The J gene is TRBJ2-1, the V gene TRBV6-5; D not certain. This CDR3 has 14 residues. Trimming stripped 0 bases from V and 7 bases from J, with 10 bases between. Germline V gene data show CDR1 as MNHEY and CDR2 as SVGAGI. CDR3 DNA sequence: TGTGCCAGCAGTTACTCGATTCAGGTGAATGAGCAGTTCTTC. It is translated as CASSYSIQVNEQFF.

The V and J genes are TRBV7-2 and TRBJ2-7; TRBD2 matches at 7 bases. V lost 1 base and J lost 5; bases outside the gene matches: 2. This CDR3 comprises 13 residues. Germline V gene lookup returns CDR1 SGHTA and CDR2 FQGNSA. CDR3 in DNA: TGTGCCAGCAGCTTAGTAGCGGGCCACGAGCAGTACTTC. Translating it yields CASSLVAGHEQYF.

This clone was seen more than once but under ten times. This chain uses TRBV19 with TRBJ1-5; D uncertain. Deletions cut 3 bases from V and 5 bases from J, with 11 bases between. Germline V gives CDR1 LNHDA, CDR2 SQIVND (reference sequence). The CDR3 is made up of 14 amino acids. The CDR3 nucleotides read TGTGCCAGTAGTATGGTGGGTTCCGATCAGCCCCAGCATTTT. It is translated as CASSMVGSDQPQHF.

The CDR3 DNA follows: TGTGCCAGCAGTCTGGGACCCCTGGGCTCTGGGGCCAACGTCCTGACTTTC. It specifies CASSLGPLGSGANVLTF. The chain uses TRBV7-3 and TRBJ2-6, with D tentatively TRBD1 or TRBD2 (5 bases each). The CDR3 covers 17 residues. CDR1 is SGHTA and CDR2 is FQGTGA in the germline V gene. V lost 6 bases to trimming and J lost 0 bases, with 15 bases between them.

This clone occurred once. The chain carries TRBV28 and TRBJ2-3; the D gene is possibly TRBD1 (6 bases). The CDR3 loop spans 14 amino acids. Germline assignment: CDR1 MDHEN and CDR2 SYDVKM. Trimming left V 6 bases short and J 2 bases short, with 12 bases between. In DNA form, the CDR3 reads TGTGCCAGCAGCTCCGGGACACCCACAGATACGCAGTATTTT. Amino acid sequence: CASSSGTPTDTQYF.

This clone was recorded once. The chain is built from TRBV6-5 and TRBJ1-2; TRBD1 agrees at 7 bases. The germline V gene has CDR1 MNHEY and CDR2 SVGAGI. The CDR3 has 14 amino acids. With 4 bases clipped from V and 5 bases from J, the junction kept 7 bases outside the gene matches. CDR3 protein: CASSSRGRGYGYTF. The CDR3 nucleotides are TGTGCCAGCAGTTCCAGGGGGAGGGGATATGGCTACACCTTC.

The gene calls are TRBV19 and TRBJ2-1; D gene ambiguous. This CDR3 is built from 10 residues. Germline CDR1 reads LNHDA; CDR2 reads SQIVND (reference sequence). V was cut by 8 bases and J by 8 bases, with 7 bases left in between. CDR3 in DNA: TGTGCCAGTGGAAACTATGAGCAGTTCTTC. Its protein is CASGNYEQFF.

The rearrangement joins TRBV5-4 to TRBJ2-3, with 14 bases fitting TRBD2. Looked up from germline, CDR1 is SGHNT and CDR2 is YYREEE (reference sequence). V lost 3 bases, J lost 0 bases, and 9 bases stayed unmatched. The CDR3 is 19 amino acids. Written as DNA, the CDR3 is TGTGCCAGCAGCTGGGGACTAGCGGGAGTAGGGGCTAGCACAGATACGCAGTATTTT. Translated, it gives CASSWGLAGVGASTDTQYF.

This sequence joins TRBV7-2 and TRBJ2-1; the match to TRBD2 covers 10 bases. Germline V gene lookup returns CDR1 SGHTA and CDR2 FQGNSA. After removal of 5 bases from V and 4 bases from J, the junction contained 5 bases not matched to a gene. This CDR3 contains 15 residues. The CDR3 sequence is CASSQTSGSYNEQFF. CDR3 in DNA: TGTGCCAGCAGCCAGACTAGCGGGTCATACAATGAGCAGTTCTTC.

The J gene is TRBJ2-2, the V gene TRBV5-1; D possibly corresponds to TRBD1 (5 bases). With 5 bases removed from V and 5 bases from J, the gap between germline ends came to 13 bases. The CDR3 is made up of 14 amino acids. CDR1 SGHRS and CDR2 YFSETQ come from the germline V gene. The CDR3 region has the DNA TGCGCCAGCAGGCTTGGGGCAGGGACCGGGGAGCTGTTTTTT. This sequence encodes CASRLGAGTGELFF.

This clone came up once. The chain is built from TRBV7-9 and TRBJ2-1; possibly TRBD2 for D (6 bases). Trimming pared 1 base from V and 5 bases from J, leaving 15 bases between. The germline CDR1 and CDR2 sequences are SEHNR and FQNEAQ (reference sequence). CDR3 length: 16 residues. DNA of the CDR3: TGTGCCAGCAGCTTAGTAGGACTACGGACCAACAATGAGCAGTTCTTC. Protein product: CASSLVGLRTNNEQFF.

This chain links TRBV29-1 with TRBJ1-1, with 9 bases matching TRBD1. Germline CDR1 and CDR2: SQVTM and ANQGSEA. The ends lost 6 bases at V and 1 base at J; junction bases unmatched: 6. The CDR3 is made up of 14 amino acids. The CDR3 DNA is TGCAGCGTCGGACAGGGGTGGGCGAACACTGAAGCTTTCTTT. Protein sequence: CSVGQGWANTEAFF.

The chain employs TRBV28 and TRBJ2-1; 11 bases map to TRBD2. This CDR3 contains 16 residues. Germline V CDR1 and CDR2: MDHEN, SYDVKM. J gave up 8 bases and V 5 bases, and 11 bases lay outside the gene matches. CDR3 nucleotide sequence: TGTGCCAGCAGTCCCCTACTAGCGGGAGTGGAATATGAGCAGTTCTTC. It translates to CASSPLLAGVEYEQFF.

The rearrangement links TRBV5-1 to TRBJ2-4, with a tentative D call TRBD1 (6 bases). The V end was cut by 3 bases, the J end by 6 bases, with 13 bases between. CDR3 size: 14 residues. Per germline, CDR1 SGHRS and CDR2 YFSETQ. The chain's CDR3 is CASSWGTSGNIQYF. CDR3 bases: TGCGCCAGCAGCTGGGGGACATCAGGAAACATTCAGTACTTC.

V usage is TRBV4-2 and J usage is TRBJ2-3; no firm D call. The CDR3 has 13 amino acids. Germline values: CDR1 LGHNA, CDR2 YNFKEQ. Trimming left V 3 bases short and J 0 bases short, with 4 bases between. For the CDR3, the DNA is TGTGCCAGCAGCCACACTAGCACAGATACGCAGTATTTT. Translated: CASSHTSTDTQYF.

This clone was found once. The chain links TRBV27 to TRBJ2-5, with TRBD1 identical over 7 bases. This CDR3 spans 13 amino acids. Germline CDR1 MNHEY, CDR2 SMNVEV (reference sequence). J gave up 5 bases and V 8 bases, and 8 bases lay outside the gene matches. The chain's CDR3 is CASSKGAGETQYF. CDR3 sequence (DNA): TGTGCCAGCTCAAAGGGGGCTGGGGAGACCCAGTACTTC.

V usage is TRBV5-1 and J usage is TRBJ2-7, with D perhaps being TRBD1 or TRBD2 (5 bases each). This CDR3 is built from 14 residues. In germline, CDR1 is SGHRS, CDR2 YFSETQ. V was pared by 0 bases and J by 4 bases, with 11 bases between. The CDR3, as DNA: TGCGCCAGCAGCTTGGGCCTGGGGGAATACGAGCAGTACGTC. Amino acids: CASSLGLGEYEQYV.